These 8 T cell receptor beta chains were sequenced from one sample in a study of T-cell memory formation after mild COVID-19. TCRdb fed the 5' RACE reads into MiXCR, producing one record per CDR3 protein. Counted here are around 310,000 distinct CDR3 sequences, roughly 15% occurring once; the ten biggest clones make up about a fifth. Sequencing was carried out using PBMCs or a T cell subset sorted from them (not recorded which). Every receptor here comes from a man aged 18 to 29 who had mild COVID-19 (a few samples of this study predate the infection). Cell type and time point are not known.

This clonotype was seen a few times. The V gene is TRBV20-1, the J gene TRBJ1-2, with 9 positions matching TRBD1. V shed 3 bases and J 4 bases; nucleotides not matched to a gene: 3. Germline V gene lookup returns CDR1 DFQATT and CDR2 SNEGSKA (reference sequence). The CDR3 extends over 13 amino acids. CDR3 in DNA: TGCAGTGCTAGGGACAGGGGCGTCTATGGCTACACCTTC. Protein product: CSARDRGVYGYTF.

The J gene is TRBJ2-4, the V gene TRBV12-3 or TRBV12-4; D is perhaps TRBD1 (6 bases). This CDR3 region has 15 residues. Trimming took off 0 bases at V and 4 bases at J, with 10 bases between the two ends. The chain's CDR3 is CASSLAPGAKNIQYF. The CDR3 DNA follows: TGTGCCAGCAGTTTAGCGCCAGGGGCTAAAAACATTCAGTACTTC.

This chain joins TRBV6-5 and TRBJ1-6, with D perhaps matching TRBD1 (5 bases). Trimming cost V 0 bases and J 9 bases, with 12 bases left between them. The germline CDR1 and CDR2 sequences are MNHEY and SVGAGI. CDR3 length: 15 residues. CDR3 DNA sequence: TGTGCCAGCAGTTACTCAGGAGACAGCAGTTCACCCCTCCACTTT. Protein: CASSYSGDSSSPLHF.

This clonotype was recorded at least ten times. J is TRBJ1-6 and V is TRBV12-3 or TRBV12-4, with D perhaps TRBD1 (6 bases). The V end was cut by 5 bases, the J end by 7 bases, with 12 bases between. The CDR3 has 14 residues. The CDR3 sequence is CASSRAGGNSPLHF. DNA of the CDR3: TGTGCCAGCAGTCGGGCGGGGGGCAATTCACCCCTCCACTTT.

J is TRBJ2-1 and V is TRBV5-1; no definite D call. Per germline, CDR1 SGHRS and CDR2 YFSETQ. Trimming took 1 base from V and 10 from J, leaving 12 bases between them. This CDR3 region has 13 residues. The CDR3 DNA is TGCGCCAGCAGCTTGATTCGGTTTCGCGAGCAGTTCTTC. Protein product: CASSLIRFREQFF.

In this sample, this clonotype turned up many times. The chain is built from TRBV7-2 and TRBJ1-1; 8 positions agree with TRBD1. The ends lost 1 base at V and 4 bases at J; junction bases unmatched: 5. CDR1 is SGHTA and CDR2 is FQGNSA in the germline V gene. There are 15 residues in the CDR3. CDR3 bases: TGTGCCAGCAGCTTAGGACAGGGGCAGATCACTGAAGCTTTCTTT. This translates into CASSLGQGQITEAFF.

This clonotype has at least ten counts. The CDR3 loop is CASSLVGGGQNIQYF. Written as DNA, the CDR3 is TGCGCCAGCAGCTTGGTTGGAGGGGGCCAAAACATTCAGTACTTC. The chain employs TRBV5-1 and TRBJ2-4; D perhaps matches TRBD1 (7 bases). CDR1 is SGHRS, CDR2 YFSETQ, per germline. CDR3 length: 15 amino acids. V was trimmed by 0 bases and J by 5 bases, leaving 12 bases between them.

This clonotype came up many times. The chain joins TRBV4-3 to TRBJ2-5, with 13 bases identical to TRBD2. Trimming cost V 2 bases and J 5 bases; bases outside gene matches: 2. The germline V gene has CDR1 LGHNA and CDR2 YSLEER. This CDR3 is built from 15 residues. This CDR3 is CASSQTSGGAETQYF. The CDR3 region has the DNA TGCGCCAGCAGCCAAACTAGCGGGGGGGCCGAGACCCAGTACTTC.